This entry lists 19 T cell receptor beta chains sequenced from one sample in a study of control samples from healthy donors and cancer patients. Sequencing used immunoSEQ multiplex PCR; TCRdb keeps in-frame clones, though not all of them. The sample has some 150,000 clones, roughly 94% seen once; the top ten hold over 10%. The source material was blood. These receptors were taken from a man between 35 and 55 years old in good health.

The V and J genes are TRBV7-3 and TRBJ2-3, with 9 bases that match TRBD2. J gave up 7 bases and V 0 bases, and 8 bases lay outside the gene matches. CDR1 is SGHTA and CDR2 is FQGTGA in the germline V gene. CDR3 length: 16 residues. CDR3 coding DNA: TGTGCCAGCAGCTTAACGTCCGCTAGCGGGGCTTATACGCAGTATTTT. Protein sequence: CASSLTSASGAYTQYF.

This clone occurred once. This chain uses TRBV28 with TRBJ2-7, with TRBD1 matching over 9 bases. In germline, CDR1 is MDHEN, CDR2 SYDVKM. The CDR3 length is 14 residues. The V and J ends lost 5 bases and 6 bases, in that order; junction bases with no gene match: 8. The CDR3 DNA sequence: TGTGCCAGCAGTAACACCGGGACAGGGCCCGAGCAGTACTTC. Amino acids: CASSNTGTGPEQYF.

The CDR3: CAISDPGTGTGNTIYF. In DNA form, the CDR3 reads TGTGCCATCAGTGACCCCGGGACAGGGACTGGAAACACCATATATTTT. The chain carries TRBV10-3 and TRBJ1-3, with 9 bases lining up with TRBD1. Germline V lookup: CDR1 ENHRY, CDR2 SYGVKD. There are 16 residues in the CDR3. Trimming took 3 bases from V and 2 from J; bases not matched to a gene: 5.

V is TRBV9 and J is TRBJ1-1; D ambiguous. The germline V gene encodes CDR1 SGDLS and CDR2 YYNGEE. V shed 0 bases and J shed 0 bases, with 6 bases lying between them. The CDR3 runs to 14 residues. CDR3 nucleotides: TGTGCCAGCAGCGTAGCTGACGTGAACACTGAAGCTTTCTTT. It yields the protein CASSVADVNTEAFF.

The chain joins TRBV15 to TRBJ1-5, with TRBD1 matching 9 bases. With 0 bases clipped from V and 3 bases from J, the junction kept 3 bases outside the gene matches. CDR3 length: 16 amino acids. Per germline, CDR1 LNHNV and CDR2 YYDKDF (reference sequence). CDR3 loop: CATSRDGQGNNQPQHF. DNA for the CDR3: TGTGCCACCAGCAGAGATGGACAGGGGAACAATCAGCCCCAGCATTTT.

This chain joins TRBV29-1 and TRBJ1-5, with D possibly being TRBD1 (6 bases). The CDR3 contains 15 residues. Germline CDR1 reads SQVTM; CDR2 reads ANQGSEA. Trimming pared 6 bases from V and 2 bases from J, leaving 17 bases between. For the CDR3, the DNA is TGCAGCGTGAGGGGCACAGGGACGGGCAATCAGCCCCAGCATTTT. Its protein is CSVRGTGTGNQPQHF. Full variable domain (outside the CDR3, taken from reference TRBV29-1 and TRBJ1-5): SAVISQKPSRDICQRGTSLTIQCQVDSQVTMMFWYRQQPGQSLTLIATANQGSEATYESGFVIDKFPISRPNLTFSTLTVSNMSPEDSSIYLCSVRGTGTGNQPQHFGDGTRLSIL.

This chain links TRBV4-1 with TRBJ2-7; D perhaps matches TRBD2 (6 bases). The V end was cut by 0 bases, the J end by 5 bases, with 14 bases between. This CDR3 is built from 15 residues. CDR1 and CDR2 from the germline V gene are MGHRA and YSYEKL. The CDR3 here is CASSQDLREHDEQYF. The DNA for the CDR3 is TGCGCCAGCAGCCAAGATCTACGGGAGCACGACGAGCAGTACTTC.

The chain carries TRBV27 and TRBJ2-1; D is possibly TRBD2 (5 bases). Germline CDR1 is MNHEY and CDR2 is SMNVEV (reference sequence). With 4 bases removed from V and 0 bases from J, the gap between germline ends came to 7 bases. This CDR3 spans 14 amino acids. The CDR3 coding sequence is TGTGCCAGCAGTTCGGGGAGCTCCTACAATGAGCAGTTCTTC. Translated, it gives CASSSGSSYNEQFF.

DNA of the CDR3: TGTGCCAGCAGTTACTCGGCGGGTACCTACGAGCAGTACTTC. Protein sequence: CASSYSAGTYEQYF. The chain combines TRBV6-2 or TRBV6-3 with TRBJ2-7; tentative D call: TRBD2 (5 bases). The CDR3 sequence is 14 residues long. Trimming left V 0 bases short and J 2 bases short, with 8 bases between. Germline CDR1 and CDR2: MNHEY and SVGEGT.

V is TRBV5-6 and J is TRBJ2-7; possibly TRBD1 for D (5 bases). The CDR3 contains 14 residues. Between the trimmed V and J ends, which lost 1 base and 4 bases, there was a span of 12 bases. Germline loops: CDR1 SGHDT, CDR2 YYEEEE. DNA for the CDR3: TGTGCCAGCAGCTTGCTAACAGGTGGATACGAGCAGTACTTC. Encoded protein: CASSLLTGGYEQYF.

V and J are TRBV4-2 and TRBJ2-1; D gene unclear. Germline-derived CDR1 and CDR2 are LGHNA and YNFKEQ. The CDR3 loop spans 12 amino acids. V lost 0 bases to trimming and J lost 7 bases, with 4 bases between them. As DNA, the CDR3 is TGTGCCAGCAGCCAAGACGGAAATGAGCAGTTCTTC. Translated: CASSQDGNEQFF.

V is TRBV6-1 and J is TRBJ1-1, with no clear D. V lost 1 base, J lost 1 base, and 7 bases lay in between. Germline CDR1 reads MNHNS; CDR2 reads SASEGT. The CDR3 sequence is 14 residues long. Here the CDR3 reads CASSEGPGNTEAFF. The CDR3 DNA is TGTGCCAGCAGTGAAGGACCGGGGAACACTGAAGCTTTCTTT.

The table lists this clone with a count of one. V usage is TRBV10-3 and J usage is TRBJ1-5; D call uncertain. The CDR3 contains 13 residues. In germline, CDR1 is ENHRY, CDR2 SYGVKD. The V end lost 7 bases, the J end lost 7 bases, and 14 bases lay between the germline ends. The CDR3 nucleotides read TGTGCCATCAATTTCGGGGTCGGACAGCCCCAGCATTTT. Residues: CAINFGVGQPQHF.

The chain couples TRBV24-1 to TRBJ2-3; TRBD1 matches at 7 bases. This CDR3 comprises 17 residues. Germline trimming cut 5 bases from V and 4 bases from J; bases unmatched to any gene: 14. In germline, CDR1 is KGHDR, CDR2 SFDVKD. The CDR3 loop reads CATSGPVRGTAPDTQYF. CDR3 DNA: TGTGCCACCAGTGGCCCCGTGAGGGGGACAGCCCCAGATACGCAGTATTTT.

Here the CDR3 DNA reads TGTGCCAGCAGCTTGGCTGGGAGCTCCTACGAGCAGTACTTC. Protein: CASSLAGSSYEQYF. The chain employs TRBV5-5 and TRBJ2-7; perhaps TRBD2 as D (5 bases). V was cut by 0 bases and J by 0 bases, with 7 bases left in between. Germline CDR1 and CDR2: SGHKS and YYEKEE (reference sequence). The CDR3 is 14 amino acids.

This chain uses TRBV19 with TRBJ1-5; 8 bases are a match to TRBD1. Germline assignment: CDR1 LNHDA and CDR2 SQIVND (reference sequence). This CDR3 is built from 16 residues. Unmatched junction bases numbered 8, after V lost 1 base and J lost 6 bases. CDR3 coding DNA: TGTGCCAGTAGTATAGGAACAGGACAGGGATTTCAGCCCCAGCATTTT. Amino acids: CASSIGTGQGFQPQHF.

CDR3 in DNA: TGTGCCAGCAGCTGGGCCGCCAGCCACGAGCAGTACTTC. Amino acid sequence: CASSWAASHEQYF. This chain joins TRBV5-6 and TRBJ2-7; D is unresolved. V was clipped by 3 bases and J by 5 bases, with 12 bases between them. There are 13 residues in the CDR3. CDR1 SGHDT and CDR2 YYEEEE come from the germline V gene. Complete variable domain (other parts from reference TRBV5-6 and TRBJ2-7): DAGVTQSPTHLIKTRGQQVTLRCSPKSGHDTVSWYQQALGQGPQFIFQYYEEEERQRGNFPDRFSGHQFPNYSSELNVNALLLGDSALYLCASSWAASHEQYFGPGTRLTVT.

The CDR3 DNA is TGTGCCAGCAGCGTACCCGGAAAGGGCCGCAATGAGCAGTTCTTC. This sequence encodes CASSVPGKGRNEQFF. This chain links TRBV9 with TRBJ2-1; D ambiguous. The germline CDR1 and CDR2 sequences are SGDLS and YYNGEE. V lost 1 base to trimming and J lost 6 bases, with 14 bases between them. CDR3 length: 15 residues.

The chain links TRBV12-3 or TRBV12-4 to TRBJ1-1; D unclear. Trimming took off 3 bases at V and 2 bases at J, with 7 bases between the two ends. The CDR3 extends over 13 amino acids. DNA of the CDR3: TGTGCCAGCAGTTTCTTCGGAAACACTGAAGCTTTCTTT. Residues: CASSFFGNTEAFF.